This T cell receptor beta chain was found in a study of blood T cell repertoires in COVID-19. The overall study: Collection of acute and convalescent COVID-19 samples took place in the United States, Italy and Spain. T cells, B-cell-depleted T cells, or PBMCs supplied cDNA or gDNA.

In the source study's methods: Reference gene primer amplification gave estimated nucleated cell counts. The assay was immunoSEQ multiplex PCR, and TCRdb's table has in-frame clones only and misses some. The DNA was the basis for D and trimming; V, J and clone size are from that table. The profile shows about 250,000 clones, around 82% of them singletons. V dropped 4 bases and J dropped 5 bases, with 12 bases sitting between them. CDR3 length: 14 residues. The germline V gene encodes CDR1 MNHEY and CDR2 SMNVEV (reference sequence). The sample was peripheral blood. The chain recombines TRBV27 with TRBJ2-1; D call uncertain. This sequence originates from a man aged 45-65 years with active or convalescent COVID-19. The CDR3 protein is CASSSGFTNNEQFF. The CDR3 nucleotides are TGTGCCAGCAGTTCTGGCTTTACCAACAATGAGCAGTTCTTC.